The 6 T cell receptor beta chains below come from one sample, sequenced in a study of shared clonotypes between healthy human individuals. Method: immunoSEQ multiplex PCR; TCRdb's copy keeps in-frame clones and lacks some. The sample holds roughly 2,300,000 clones, around 92% seen once. Sequencing was carried out using naive CD4+ T cells from PBMCs. Subset described: CD45RA+ positively selected. Source of these receptors: a man between 18 and 29 years old in good health. Some clones in this sample may be carry-over from other donors' samples.

This clone occurred once. This chain uses TRBV5-1 with TRBJ1-2; D remains unclear. V lost 5 bases and J lost 6, with 14 bases in between. Germline V gene lookup returns CDR1 SGHRS and CDR2 YFSETQ. The CDR3 extends over 13 amino acids. CDR3 amino acids: CASRAVREHGYTF. CDR3 coding DNA: TGCGCCAGCAGGGCCGTGAGGGAACATGGCTACACCTTC.

The chain carries TRBV10-3 and TRBJ1-1; D unclear. Germline V lookup: CDR1 ENHRY, CDR2 SYGVKD. Trimming shortened V by 6 bases and J by 0 bases, and 8 bases separated the two germline ends. This CDR3 has 13 residues. CDR3 sequence (DNA): TGTGCCATCAGCCGGGGTGTGAACACTGAAGCTTTCTTT. Encoded protein: CAISRGVNTEAFF.

The J gene is TRBJ2-2, the V gene TRBV11-3; D is unclear. Per germline, CDR1 SGHNT and CDR2 YENEEA. The CDR3 is made up of 15 amino acids. Trimming took off 0 bases at V and 0 bases at J, with 5 bases between the two ends. The CDR3 protein is CASSLDAANTGELFF. CDR3 bases: TGTGCCAGCAGCTTAGATGCGGCGAACACCGGGGAGCTGTTTTTT.

The chain links TRBV10-3 to TRBJ1-5, with D possibly being TRBD1 (6 bases). The V end lost 5 bases, the J end lost 1 base, and 9 bases lay between the germline ends. CDR1 is ENHRY, CDR2 SYGVKD, per germline. CDR3 size: 14 residues. This CDR3 reads CAISRTASNQPQHF. CDR3 bases: TGTGCCATCAGTCGGACAGCCAGCAATCAGCCCCAGCATTTT.

The rearrangement links TRBV19 to TRBJ1-3; no clear D gene. The CDR3 runs 15 residues. Trimming stripped 5 bases from V and 4 bases from J, with 15 bases between. From germline, CDR1 is LNHDA and CDR2 SQIVND (reference sequence). The CDR3 region has the DNA TGTGCCAGTAGTCCAGTCTCGACTCCCGGAAACACCATATATTTT. It yields the protein CASSPVSTPGNTIYF.

The chain links TRBV27 to TRBJ2-1; 8 bases are shared with TRBD2. Germline loops: CDR1 MNHEY, CDR2 SMNVEV (reference sequence). Trimming removed 3 bases from V and 10 bases from J; junction bases left unmatched: 8. The CDR3 extends over 14 amino acids. The DNA of the CDR3 is TGTGCCAGCAGTTTTAGTATTAGCGGGAAAGAGCAGTTCTTC. This translates into CASSFSISGKEQFF.